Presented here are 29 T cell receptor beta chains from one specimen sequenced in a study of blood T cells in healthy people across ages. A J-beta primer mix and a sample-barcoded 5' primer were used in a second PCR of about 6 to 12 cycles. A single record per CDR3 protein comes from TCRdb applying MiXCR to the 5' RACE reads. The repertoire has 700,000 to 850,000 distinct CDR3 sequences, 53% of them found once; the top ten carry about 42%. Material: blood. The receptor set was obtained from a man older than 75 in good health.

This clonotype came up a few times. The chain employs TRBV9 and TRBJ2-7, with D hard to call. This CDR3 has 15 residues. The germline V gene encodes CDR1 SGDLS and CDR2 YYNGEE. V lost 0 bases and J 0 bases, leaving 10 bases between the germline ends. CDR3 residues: CASSVGAGSSYEQYF. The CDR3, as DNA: TGTGCCAGCAGCGTAGGGGCAGGTTCCTCCTACGAGCAGTACTTC. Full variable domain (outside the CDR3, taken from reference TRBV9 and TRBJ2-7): DSGVTQTPKHLITATGQRVTLRCSPRSGDLSVYWYQQSLDQGLQFLIQYYNGEERAKGNILERFSAQQFPDLHSELNLSSLELGDSALYFCASSVGAGSSYEQYFGPGTRLTVT.

For the CDR3, the DNA is TGCAGTGCTAGAGCCCCCCCTACCTACAATGAGCAGTTCTTC. This sequence encodes CSARAPPTYNEQFF. The rearrangement joins TRBV20-1 to TRBJ2-1; D ambiguous. This CDR3 has 14 residues. The germline CDR1 and CDR2 sequences are DFQATT and SNEGSKA (reference sequence). V lost 1 base, J lost 2 bases, and 9 bases lay in between.

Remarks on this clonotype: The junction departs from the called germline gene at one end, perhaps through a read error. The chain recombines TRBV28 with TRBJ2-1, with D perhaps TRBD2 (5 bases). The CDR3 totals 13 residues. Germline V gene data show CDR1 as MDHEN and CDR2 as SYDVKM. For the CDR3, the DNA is TGTGCCGGGCGGCGGGCAAACTCCTACGAGCCGTTCTTC. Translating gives CAGRRANSYEPFF.

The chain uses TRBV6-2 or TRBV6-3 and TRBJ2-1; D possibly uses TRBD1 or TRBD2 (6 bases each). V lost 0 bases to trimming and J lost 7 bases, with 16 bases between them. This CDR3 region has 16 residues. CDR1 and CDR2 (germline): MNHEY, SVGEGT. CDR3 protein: CASSYSKGGVRNEQFF. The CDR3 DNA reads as TGTGCCAGCAGTTACTCGAAGGGGGGAGTCCGGAATGAGCAGTTCTTC.

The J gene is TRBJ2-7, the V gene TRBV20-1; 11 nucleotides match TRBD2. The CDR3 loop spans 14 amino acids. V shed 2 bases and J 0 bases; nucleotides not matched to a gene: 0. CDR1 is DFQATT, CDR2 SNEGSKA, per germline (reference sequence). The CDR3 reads CSARTSGGSYEQYF. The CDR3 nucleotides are TGCAGTGCTAGAACTAGCGGGGGCTCCTACGAGCAGTACTTC.

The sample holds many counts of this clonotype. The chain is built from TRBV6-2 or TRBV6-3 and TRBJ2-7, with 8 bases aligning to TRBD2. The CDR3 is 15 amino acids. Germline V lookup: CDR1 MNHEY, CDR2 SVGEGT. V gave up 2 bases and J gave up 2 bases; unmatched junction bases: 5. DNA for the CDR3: TGTGCCAGCAGTTACCCTAGCGGGCAAACCTACGAGCAGTACTTC. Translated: CASSYPSGQTYEQYF.

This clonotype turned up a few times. CDR3 nucleotide sequence: TGTGCCAGCAGTACCTCACTAGCGGGGCGCTCCTACAATGAGCAGTTCTTC. Its translation: CASSTSLAGRSYNEQFF. The chain carries TRBV6-2 or TRBV6-3 and TRBJ2-1, with TRBD2 matching over 10 bases. V was clipped by 5 bases and J by 0 bases; unmatched bases: 7. The CDR3 covers 17 residues. From germline, CDR1 is MNHEY and CDR2 SVGEGT.

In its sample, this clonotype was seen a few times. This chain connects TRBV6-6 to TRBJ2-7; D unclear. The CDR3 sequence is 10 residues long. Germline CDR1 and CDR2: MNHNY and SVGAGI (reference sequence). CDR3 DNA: TGTACCACCGCCGGCGGCGAGCAGTACTTC. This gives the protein CTTAGGEQYF.

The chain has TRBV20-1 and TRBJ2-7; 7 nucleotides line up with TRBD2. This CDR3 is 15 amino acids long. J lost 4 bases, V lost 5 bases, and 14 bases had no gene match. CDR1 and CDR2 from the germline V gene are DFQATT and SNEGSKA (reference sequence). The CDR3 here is CSASNRGAGTYEQYF. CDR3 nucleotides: TGCAGTGCTTCAAATAGGGGAGCGGGAACTTACGAGCAGTACTTC.

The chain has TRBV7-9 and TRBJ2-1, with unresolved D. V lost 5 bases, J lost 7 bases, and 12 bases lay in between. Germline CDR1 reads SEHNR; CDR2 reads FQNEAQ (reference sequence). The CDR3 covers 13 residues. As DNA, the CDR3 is TGTGCCAGCAGCGAGAGACTCCCAAATGAGCAGTTCTTC. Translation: CASSERLPNEQFF.

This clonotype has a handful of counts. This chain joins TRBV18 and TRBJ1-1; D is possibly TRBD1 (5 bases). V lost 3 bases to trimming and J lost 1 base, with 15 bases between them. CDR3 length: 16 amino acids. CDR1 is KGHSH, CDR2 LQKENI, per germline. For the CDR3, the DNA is TGTGCCAGCTCACCTGTCCTCGGGGGTGAGAACACTGAAGCTTTCTTT. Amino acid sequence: CASSPVLGGENTEAFF.

The CDR3 reads CASSPPPGLAPDTQYF. The DNA of the CDR3 is TGTGCCAGCAGTCCCCCCCCGGGACTAGCCCCAGATACGCAGTATTTT. This rearrangement joins TRBV28 to TRBJ2-3, with 9 bases fitting TRBD2. Germline CDR1 MDHEN, CDR2 SYDVKM. With 5 bases clipped from V and 4 bases from J, the junction kept 10 bases outside the gene matches. The CDR3 is 16 residues long.

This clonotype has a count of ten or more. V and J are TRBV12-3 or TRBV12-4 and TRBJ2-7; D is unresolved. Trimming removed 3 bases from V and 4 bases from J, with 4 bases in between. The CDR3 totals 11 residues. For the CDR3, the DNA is TGTGCCAGCAGTTTTTCTTACGAGCAGTACTTC. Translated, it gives CASSFSYEQYF.

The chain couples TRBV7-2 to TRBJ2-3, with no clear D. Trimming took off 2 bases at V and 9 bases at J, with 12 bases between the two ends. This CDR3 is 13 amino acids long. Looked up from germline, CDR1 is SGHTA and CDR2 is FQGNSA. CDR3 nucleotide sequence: TGTGCCAGCAGCTTAATGCCCGCTATGACGCAGTATTTT. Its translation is CASSLMPAMTQYF. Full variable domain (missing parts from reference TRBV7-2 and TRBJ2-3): GAGVSQSPSNKVTEKGKDVELRCDPISGHTALYWYRQSLGQGLEFLIYFQGNSAPDKSGLPSDRFSAERTGGSVSTLTIQRTQQEDSAVYLCASSLMPAMTQYFGPGTRLTVL.

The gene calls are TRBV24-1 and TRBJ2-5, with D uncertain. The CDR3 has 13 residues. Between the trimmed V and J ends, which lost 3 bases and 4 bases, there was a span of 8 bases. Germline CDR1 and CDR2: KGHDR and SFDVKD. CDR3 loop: CATSDAGRETQYF. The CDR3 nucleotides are TGTGCCACCAGTGATGCCGGCAGAGAGACCCAGTACTTC.

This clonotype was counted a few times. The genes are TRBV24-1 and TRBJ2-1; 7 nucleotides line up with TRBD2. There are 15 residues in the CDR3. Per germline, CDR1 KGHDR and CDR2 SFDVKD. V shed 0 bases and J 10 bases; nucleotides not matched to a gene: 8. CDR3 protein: CATSDLRDYHGEQFF. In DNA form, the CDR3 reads TGTGCCACCAGTGATTTGCGGGACTACCACGGGGAGCAGTTCTTC.

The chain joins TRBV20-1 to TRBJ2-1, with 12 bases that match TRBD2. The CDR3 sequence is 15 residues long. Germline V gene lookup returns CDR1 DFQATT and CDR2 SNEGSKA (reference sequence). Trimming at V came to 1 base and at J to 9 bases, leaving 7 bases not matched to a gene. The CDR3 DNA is TGCAGTGCTAGAGCCGGACTAGCGGGATCGAGTGAGCAGTTCTTC. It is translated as CSARAGLAGSSEQFF.

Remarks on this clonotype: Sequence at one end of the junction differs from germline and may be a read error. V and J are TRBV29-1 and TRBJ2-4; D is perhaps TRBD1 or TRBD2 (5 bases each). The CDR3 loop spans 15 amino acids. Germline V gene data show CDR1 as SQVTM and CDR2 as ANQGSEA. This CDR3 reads CSVETGALAKNIRYF. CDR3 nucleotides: TGCAGCGTTGAGACTGGGGCCCTAGCCAAAAACATTCGGTACTTC.

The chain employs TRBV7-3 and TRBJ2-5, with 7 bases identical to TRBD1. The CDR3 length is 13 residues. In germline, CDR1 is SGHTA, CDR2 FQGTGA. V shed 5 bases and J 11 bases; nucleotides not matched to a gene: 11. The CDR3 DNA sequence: TGTGCCAGCAGCAGCACAGGGGACGGGGAGCAGTACTTC. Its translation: CASSSTGDGEQYF.

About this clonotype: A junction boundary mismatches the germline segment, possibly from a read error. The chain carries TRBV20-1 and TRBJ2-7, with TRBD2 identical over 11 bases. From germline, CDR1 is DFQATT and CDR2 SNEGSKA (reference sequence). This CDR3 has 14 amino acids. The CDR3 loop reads CGASGGYQPYEQYF. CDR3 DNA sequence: TGCGGTGCTAGCGGGGGGTACCAACCCTACGAGCAGTACTTC.

The CDR3 DNA reads as TGTGCCAGCAGCTTAGCTGGGACAGCTCTTCCCAATCAGCCCCAGCATTTT. Protein product: CASSLAGTALPNQPQHF. The rearrangement uses TRBV7-2 and TRBJ1-5; 7 nucleotides line up with TRBD1. The length of the CDR3 is 17 residues. Losses at the gene ends were 0 bases for V and 3 bases for J; bases not matched to a gene: 8. Per the germline V gene, CDR1 is SGHTA and CDR2 is FQGNSA.

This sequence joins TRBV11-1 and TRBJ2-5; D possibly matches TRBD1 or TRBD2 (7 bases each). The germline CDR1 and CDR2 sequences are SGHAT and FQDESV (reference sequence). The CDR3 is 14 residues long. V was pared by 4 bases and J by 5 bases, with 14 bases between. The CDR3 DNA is TGTGCCAGCAGCTCCAGGGGGGGAACGGAGACCCAGTACTTC. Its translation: CASSSRGGTETQYF.

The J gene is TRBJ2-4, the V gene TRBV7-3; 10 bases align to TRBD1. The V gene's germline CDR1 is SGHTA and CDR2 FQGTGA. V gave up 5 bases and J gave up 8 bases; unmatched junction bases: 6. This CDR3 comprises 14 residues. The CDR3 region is CASSRTGGEDIQYF. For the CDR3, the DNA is TGTGCCAGCAGCAGGACAGGGGGGGAAGACATTCAGTACTTC.

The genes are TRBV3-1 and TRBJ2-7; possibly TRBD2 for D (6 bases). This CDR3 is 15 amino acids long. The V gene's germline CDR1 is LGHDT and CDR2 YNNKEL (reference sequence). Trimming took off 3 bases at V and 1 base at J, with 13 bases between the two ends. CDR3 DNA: TGTGCCAGCAGCCAGCTGTCCGGGGGTTCCTACGAGCAGTACTTC. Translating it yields CASSQLSGGSYEQYF.

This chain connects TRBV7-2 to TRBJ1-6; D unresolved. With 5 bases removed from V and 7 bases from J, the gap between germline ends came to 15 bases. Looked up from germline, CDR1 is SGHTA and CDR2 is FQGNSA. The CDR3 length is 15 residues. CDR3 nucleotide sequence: TGTGCCAGCAGCCCAGAGGGAGGGAGAAATTCACCCCTCCACTTT. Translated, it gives CASSPEGGRNSPLHF.

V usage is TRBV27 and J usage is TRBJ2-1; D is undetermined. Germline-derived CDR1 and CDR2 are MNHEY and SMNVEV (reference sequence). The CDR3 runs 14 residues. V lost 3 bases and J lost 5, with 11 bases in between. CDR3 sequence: CASSFQPADNEQFF. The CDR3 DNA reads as TGTGCCAGCAGTTTTCAACCAGCCGACAATGAGCAGTTCTTC.

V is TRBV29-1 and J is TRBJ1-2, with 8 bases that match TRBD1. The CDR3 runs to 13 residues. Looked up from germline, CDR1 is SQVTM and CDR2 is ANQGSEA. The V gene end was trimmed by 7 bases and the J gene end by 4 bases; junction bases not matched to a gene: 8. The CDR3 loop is CSADPGTGYGYTF. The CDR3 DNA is TGCAGCGCCGATCCCGGGACAGGCTATGGCTACACCTTC.

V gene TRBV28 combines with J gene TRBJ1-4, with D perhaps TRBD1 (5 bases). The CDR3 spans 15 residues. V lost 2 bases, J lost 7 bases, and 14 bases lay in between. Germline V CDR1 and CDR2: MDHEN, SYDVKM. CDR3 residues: CASSLEAGVGEKLFF. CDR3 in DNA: TGTGCCAGCAGTTTAGAGGCGGGGGTTGGTGAAAAACTGTTTTTT.

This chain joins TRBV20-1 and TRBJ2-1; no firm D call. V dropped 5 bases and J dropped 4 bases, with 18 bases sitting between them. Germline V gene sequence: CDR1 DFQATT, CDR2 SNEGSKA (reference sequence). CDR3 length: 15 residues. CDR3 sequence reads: CSAPNPQMGYNEQFF. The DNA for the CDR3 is TGCAGTGCTCCCAACCCACAGATGGGGTACAATGAGCAGTTCTTC.